This TCR beta chain derives from a study of patients and donors after allogeneic stem cell transplantation. TCRdb used MiXCR to reprocess the RT-PCR reads, holding one entry per CDR3 protein. Of fewer than 12,000 distinct CDR3 sequences in the sample, 22% were seen once. The CDR3 totals 12 residues. V shed 1 base and J shed 8 bases, with 10 bases lying between them. In germline, CDR1 is DFQATT, CDR2 SNEGSKA (reference sequence). The chain links TRBV20-1 to TRBJ2-3; perhaps D is TRBD1 or TRBD2 (6 bases each). The source of this sequence is a human donor who was either an allogeneic HSCT recipient or a stem cell or donor lymphocyte infusion donor (not recorded which). It is not recorded whose cells these are; they may come from a transplant donor. Source material: blood, either unsorted or a sorted T cell fraction (not recorded which). CDR3: CSARAGATTQYF. For the CDR3, the DNA is TGCAGTGCTAGAGCGGGGGCAACTACGCAGTATTTT.